The rows below give T cell receptor beta chains drawn from one sample of a study of blood T cells in healthy people across ages. TCRdb fed the 5' RACE reads into MiXCR, producing one record per CDR3 protein. The table has some 930,000 distinct CDR3 sequences, under 35% seen once; the top ten hold 9.5% to 13%. This sample also belongs to another study, concerning T cells of mothers and their children.

The sequenced sample was blood. All receptors come from a middle-aged woman in good health. Both conserved end residues are part of each CDR3. The D gene is left open where the match is weak. Size is stated for part of the rows, as once, few or many counts, or as a class when the clone is expanded.

d_call	j_call	v_call	clone_size	cdr3_aa	cdr3_nt
TRBD1	TRBJ1-2	TRBV18	once	CVSSPVHRGNYGYTF	TGTGTCAGCTCACCGGTTCACAGGGGGAACTATGGCTACACCTTC
NA	TRBJ2-5	TRBV9	many	CASTRSPQETQYF	TGTGCCAGCACCCGTAGCCCCCAAGAGACCCAGTACTTC
NA	TRBJ2-7	TRBV28	NA	CASSLEAGWQYF	TGTGCCAGCAGTTTAGAGGCAGGGTGGCAGTACTTC
TRBD1	TRBJ2-1	TRBV28	NA	CASSPRGTVYNEQFF	TGTGCCAGCAGTCCTAGGGGGACAGTGTACAATGAGCAGTTCTTC
NA	TRBJ1-5	TRBV6-5	few	CASSYNRYSNQPQHF	TGTGCCAGCAGTTACAACCGTTATAGCAATCAGCCCCAGCATTTT
NA	TRBJ1-1	TRBV10-3	many	CAISEWRGDTEAFF	TGTGCCATCAGTGAGTGGAGGGGTGACACTGAAGCTTTCTTT
TRBD2	TRBJ2-2	TRBV27	NA	CASSLVSGGIGELFF	TGTGCCAGCAGTTTAGTTAGCGGGGGAATCGGGGAGCTGTTTTTT
TRBD2	TRBJ2-1	TRBV6-5	many	CASSYRAGGVNEQFF	TGTGCCAGCAGTTACAGGGCGGGGGGAGTCAATGAGCAGTTCTTC
TRBD1	TRBJ1-5	TRBV12-3/TRBV12-4	NA	CASTGQVNQPQHF	TGTGCCAGCACCGGACAGGTCAATCAGCCCCAGCATTTT
NA	TRBJ2-3	TRBV2	NA	CASSPGAHSTDTQYF	TGTGCCAGCAGCCCAGGGGCCCATTCCACAGATACGCAGTATTTT
NA	TRBJ2-7	TRBV27	NA	CASSLGERYEQYF	TGTGCCAGCAGTTTAGGGGAAAGATACGAGCAGTACTTC
NA	TRBJ1-1	TRBV7-2	few	CASSVQGSMNTEAFF	TGTGCCAGCAGCGTACAGGGCTCTATGAACACTGAAGCTTTCTTT
TRBD1	TRBJ1-1	TRBV7-9	many	CASSPRDRGRVKTEAFF	TGTGCCAGCAGCCCGCGGGACAGGGGGCGAGTTAAGACTGAAGCTTTCTTT
NA	TRBJ2-1	TRBV10-3	NA	CAISEAGPSSYNEQFF	TGTGCCATCAGTGAGGCCGGTCCGAGCTCCTACAATGAGCAGTTCTTC
NA	TRBJ2-7	TRBV20-1	many	CSATIDSYEQYF	TGCAGTGCTACTATCGACTCCTACGAGCAGTACTTC
TRBD1	TRBJ2-5	TRBV4-3	many	CASSQVGQGVETQYF	TGCGCCAGCAGCCAAGTGGGACAGGGGGTTGAGACCCAGTACTTC
NA	TRBJ1-2	TRBV4-3	many	CASSQGQIANYGYTF	TGCGCCAGCAGCCAAGGACAGATCGCAAACTATGGCTACACCTTC
NA	TRBJ2-3	TRBV12-3/TRBV12-4	NA	CASSLRQTFTDTQYF	TGTGCCAGCAGTTTACGGCAAACATTCACAGATACGCAGTATTTT